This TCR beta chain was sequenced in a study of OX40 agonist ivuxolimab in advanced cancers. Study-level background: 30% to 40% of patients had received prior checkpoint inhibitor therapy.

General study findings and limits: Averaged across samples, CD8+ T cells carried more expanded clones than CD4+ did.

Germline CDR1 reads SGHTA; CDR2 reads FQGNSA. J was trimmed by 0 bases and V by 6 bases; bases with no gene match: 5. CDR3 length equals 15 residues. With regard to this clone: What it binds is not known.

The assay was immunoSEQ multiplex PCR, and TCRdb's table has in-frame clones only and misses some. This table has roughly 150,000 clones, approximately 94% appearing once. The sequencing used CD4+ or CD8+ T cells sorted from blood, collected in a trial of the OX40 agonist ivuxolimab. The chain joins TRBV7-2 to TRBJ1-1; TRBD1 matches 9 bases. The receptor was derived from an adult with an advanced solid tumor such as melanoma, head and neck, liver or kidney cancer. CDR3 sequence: CASSNRGPLNTEAFF. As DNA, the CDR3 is TGTGCCAGCAGTAACAGGGGGCCTCTGAACACTGAAGCTTTCTTT.